The subject of this entry is one T cell receptor (beta chain). The antigen this receptor binds is unknown. Within one base of it there is no much larger clone, and no base qualities were kept. CDR1 and CDR2, per the germline V gene, are SNHLY and FYNNEI. Measured from the cysteine to the phenylalanine, the CDR3 is 13 residues long. The read is trimmed to its CDR3 DNA, 39 bases read in frame from base 1. Between the V and J ends, shortened by 3 bases and 2 bases respectively, the junction contains 8 bases. The data belong to a study of cytomegalovirus exposure and HLA in healthy donors (dated by TCRdb to 2016 to 2017). In the study overall: An earlier analysis of roughly 610 of the donors reported 250 to 300 Gb of sequence data and roughly 120 million unique TCR beta sequences obtained from about 179 million T cells. Because of strong linkage in the cohort, roughly five DR-DQ haplotypes were treated as single units for association and clustering. An early release covering 500 to 750 HLA-typed donors comprised about 300 gigabases of sequencing data and tens of millions of unique TCR sequences. Alongside the repertoire data, information on donor age, sex, ethnicity and CMV serostatus was compiled. Every repertoire in the discovery cohort had been generated on one and the same sequencing platform. Of the 398 genotyped donors, over 70% fell in the genetic ancestry cluster associated with self-reported Caucasian donors. Besides the first cohort of hundreds of subjects, a separate validation cohort made up of 120 different subjects was used. In an earlier analysis of 587 of the donors, high-throughput TCR beta sequencing was used to judge whether each TCR beta V gene segment behaved as functional or pseudogenic. The study used immunosequencing to profile the T cell repertoires of more than 650 subjects and linked those repertoires to cytomegalovirus serostatus. HLA typing covered class I and class II loci at four-digit resolution. The study aimed to test whether cataloging public T cell receptors could reveal signatures of past pathogen exposure. Among a few hundred genotyped donors of the cohort, an average of about 240,000 unique TCR beta nucleotide sequences were sequenced per donor, roughly 20% of them non-productive. Rather than using new phenotypic data, the later analysis identified candidate immune exposures from TCR beta sequences and from how often those sequences occurred across donors. The study combined high-throughput TCR immunosequencing, statistical association of individual TCRs with disease status, and machine learning to predict cytomegalovirus infection status. Typing coverage differed by locus: A, B, C, DRB1 and DQB1 were typed in roughly 620-640 donors, DQA1 in 500 to 550, DPA1 in 600 to 610, and DPB1 in roughly 450. To study patterns of TCR occurrence, a later analysis re-analyzed previously published TCR beta repertoires from around 670 donors and added high-resolution HLA genotyping. A later genetic analysis used genome-wide SNP genotypes for about 60% of the roughly 700 donors, treating that subset as a discovery cohort. Findings and caveats that apply to the study as a whole: In a later genetic analysis, fewer N-insertions in productive TCRs were reported among donors in an Asian-associated ancestry cluster than the approximately 710-donor mean. A later analysis reported that several top co-occurrence clusters appeared linked to parvovirus B19, influenza, CMV and Epstein-Barr virus. Strong co-occurrence of HLA alleles, especially DR and DQ, made assigning TCR associations to individual alleles difficult. The authors suggested that the approach could potentially be extended to other disease states and immunological phenotypes. The study gave a list of 150 to 200 TCR beta chains associated with cytomegalovirus. Presence/absence analyses assumed roughly uniform sequencing depth across donors, an assumption that may not hold. In a later analysis, TCR association rates were found to vary across HLA loci, with the most associated TCRs seen for DRB1 alleles and the fewest for HLA-C alleles. In an earlier analysis of more than 450 of the donors, most TCR beta V segments were observed in productive rearrangements about 87% or about 30% of the time, broadly matching IMGT annotations. Some IMGT-functional V segments, including TRBV6-2 and TRBV6-3, could not be distinguished by the 87-base-pair reads and were therefore excluded. Because HLA typing was missing for some donors at each locus, association tests included only the typed subset. Correlated functional status among segregating V segments might reflect linkage disequilibrium, but an unknown experimental factor could not be ruled out. The only immune exposure information available for the cohort was CMV serostatus. Seventeen rarely observed V segments, including chromosome 9 orphons, were excluded from the earlier analysis of several hundred of the donors because counts were too low. In a later analysis, most CMV-associated TCR beta chains were found to appear HLA-restricted, with HLA associations seemingly driven largely by CMV exposure. While some public TCRs were present in many individuals, most TCR sequences turned up only very rarely across donors. A few of the identified cytomegalovirus-associated TCR beta chains were confirmed in vitro to be specific for cytomegalovirus antigens. In a later analysis, HLA-associated TCR beta chains showed more clonal expansion and lower generation probabilities than non-associated chains that were equally common. A further reported finding was that TCR beta sequences accurately predicted the HLA-A and HLA-B alleles for most subjects in the first cohort. At a false discovery rate of 0.05, a later analysis linked about 17,000 TCR beta sequences to specific HLA alleles. A later genetic analysis associated a missense DCLRE1C variant with V-gene and J-gene trimming of TCR beta chains, and an independent cohort replicated the association. The classifier was reported to diagnose cytomegalovirus status with high specificity and sensitivity in both the original cohort and the validation cohort. A cluster of highly shared sequence variants was judged likely to be a technical artifact of the sequencing pipeline. Only TCR beta chains were sequenced in this cohort, and the absence of alpha or paired-chain data limited detectable features.

Library construction relied on the immunoSEQ multiplex PCR assay. For the multiplex PCR, a mixture combining 60 forward primers for TCR Vbeta segments and 13 reverse primers for TCR Jbeta segments was used. The CDR3 region of rearranged TCR beta genes was amplified from genomic DNA by a multiplex PCR assay. On the Illumina HiSeq System, the amplified TCR beta libraries were sequenced as 87-base-pair reads. Per the source publication's procedure: In a later analysis, 70 million to 95 million unique TCR beta chains were counted across the 500 to 700 repertoires, and around 11 million of these chains were shared by at least two donors. Raw reads were error-corrected and collapsed into unique sequences by a nearest-neighbor algorithm in which closely related sequences were merged to remove PCR and sequencing errors. V, D and J gene segments were assigned by aligning CDR3 sequences to IMGT reference sequences. Each retained sequence needed at least a six-nucleotide match to both a V gene segment and a J gene segment. Rearrangements were called productive when the CDR3 lacked stop codons and stayed in frame with V and J; all others were non-productive. Following IMGT convention, CDR3 was defined as the stretch from the second conserved V-encoded cysteine up to the conserved J-encoded phenylalanine. The earlier analysis of fewer than 750 of the donors excluded sequences that lacked an unambiguous match to a single V gene segment. In an earlier analysis of a few hundred of the donors, V segments were called functional above 56.7% productive rearrangements and were called segregating when the between-donor standard deviation exceeded 5%. A statistical classification framework was developed to diagnose cytomegalovirus status using the catalog of TCR beta chain sequences. In a later analysis, V and J genes were assigned by comparing TCR nucleotide sequences against IMGT/GENE-DB human TR gene sequences. Using the TCRdist pipeline, a later analysis assigned CDR3 sequences along with most-parsimonious VDJ recombination scenarios. In a later analysis, every TCR beta chain was defined by the combination of its CDR3 amino acid sequence and its V-gene family, and reads without a unique V-gene family were dropped. In a later analysis, some 600 highly shared, low-generation-probability nucleotide sequences were removed to address suspected cross-contamination and a sequencing artifact. For each public chain, a later analysis derived a clonal expansion index from normalized ranks of inferred template counts within each repertoire. Generation probabilities in a later analysis came from a VDJ recombination model fitted to out-of-frame rearrangements, and those results were checked against IGoR. Hypergeometric tests were used in a later analysis to score TCR-TCR, TCR-HLA and TCR-CMV co-occurrence, with a repertoire-size bias correction applied to the TCR pairs. False discovery rates were estimated in a later analysis by permuting HLA or CMV assignments 20 times. In a later analysis, co-occurring TCRs were grouped using DBSCAN, with TCRdist sequence similarity added in when clustering inside HLA-allele-positive subsets. Repertoires with fewer than 30,000 or more than 120,000 public chains, plus five repertoires with anomalous nucleotide sharing, were excluded from co-occurrence clustering. TCRdb took over this immuneACCESS table, retaining in-frame rearrangements with V and J assigned. Such tables are incomplete; in checked studies, under half of the missing clones stem from an unresolved V gene, and the remainder is unexplained. The DNA was the basis for D and trimming; V, J and clone size are from that table. The sample data list some 120,000 clones, and around three quarters of these were observed just once. Of the sample, 3% falls within the top ten clones.

The cohort consisted of approximately 690 healthy bone marrow donors. At the time of sampling, every cohort member was nominally healthy, though immune exposures that went unrecorded were likely present. The donor was CMV seropositive and belonged to the group of some 290 seropositive cohort members. A peripheral blood sample was collected from each donor, and TCR beta sequencing was performed on peripheral blood mononuclear cells. The Qiagen DNeasy Blood Extraction Kit was used to extract genomic DNA from the blood cell samples. Sequencing was performed on PBMCs. This TCR was sampled from a woman younger than 30 in good health and CMV-seropositive. The V and J genes are TRBV2 and TRBJ2-7; the D gene is perhaps TRBD1, from 5 matching bases. This receptor has the CDR3 CASSDAGTYEQYF. The DNA reads as follows: TGTGCCAGCAGTGATGCAGGGACCTACGAGCAGTACTTC.